The subject of this entry is one T cell receptor (beta chain). What it recognizes is unknown. This may arise from a read error, as a much more abundant clone is one base away. Construction of TCR beta libraries relied on iRepertoire HTBI primers and on Arm-PCR targeting CDR3 regions. A single record per CDR3 protein comes from TCRdb applying MiXCR to the multiplex PCR reads. The sample consists of around 250,000 distinct CDR3 sequences, around 21% of them appearing once. Time point specified: newly diagnosed GD, antithyroid drugs for less than 3 months. Scientists built the TCR library using RNA that was extracted from PBMCs. Patients met American Thyroid Association criteria for Graves' disease. As a group, patients came from one endocrinology department in Xi'an, China. Peripheral blood, around 9 milliliters per patient, was collected in EDTA tubes. The junction had 12 bases not matched to a gene; V was cut back by 5 bases and J by 9 bases. The germline gives CDR1 MNHEY, CDR2 SVGEGT. The CDR3 runs to 15 residues.

The sample comes from a study of regulatory T cells in long-lasting Graves disease. Study findings and constraints: Repertoires from persistent disease leaned toward TRBV28, TRBJ1-2 and TRBJ2-5.

This specimen consisted of peripheral blood mononuclear cells (PBMCs), obtained at new diagnosis, from a patient treated with antithyroid drugs. V gene TRBV6-2 or TRBV6-3 combines with J gene TRBJ1-5, with TRBD1 identical over 8 bases. The receptor's source is a female donor with Graves disease. The CDR3 coding sequence is TGTGCCAGCAGTCCCCCGGACAGGGCTTGGCGGCCCCAGCATTTT. As protein: CASSPPDRAWRPQHF.